These T cell receptor beta chains were read from a single sample in a study of blood T cell repertoires in COVID-19. TCRdb's table, derived via immunoSEQ multiplex PCR, lists solely in-frame clones and lacks some. The sample has 55,000 to 85,000 clones; around four fifths are singletons. The sequenced material came from peripheral blood. These TCRs come from a man aged 55-75 years with acute or convalescent COVID-19. CDR3s include the opening cysteine and the closing phenylalanine or tryptophan. A D gene is named only where the DNA matches it firmly. A row's size may be missing; if present it is once, few, many or a size class.

d_call	clone_size	j_call	v_call	cdr3_nt	cdr3_aa
.	.	TRBJ1-4	TRBV23-1	TGCGCCAGCAGTCAATCCCAACGGGATTCTAATGAAAAACTGTTTTTT	CASSQSQRDSNEKLFF
.	.	TRBJ1-5	TRBV11-2	TGTGCCAGCAGCGCCGGGACACACAATCAGCCCCAGCATTTT	CASSAGTHNQPQHF
.	once	TRBJ2-7	TRBV21-1	TGTGCCAGCAGCAAATCCTCGCCGGGGACTAGCGGGGGCTACGAGCAGTACTTC	CASSKSSPGTSGGYEQYF
TRBD2	once	TRBJ2-5	TRBV7-2	TGTGCCAGCAGCTTAAGTAGCGGGGGACAAGAGACCCAGTACTTC	CASSLSSGGQETQYF
TRBD1	.	TRBJ1-4	TRBV6-5	TGTGCCAGCAGTTCCCGGGACAGGGGGGAAAAACTGTTTTTT	CASSSRDRGEKLFF
.	few	TRBJ2-2	TRBV11-3	TGTGCCAGCAAGACAGCGAACACCGGGGAGCTGTTTTTT	CASKTANTGELFF
TRBD2	.	TRBJ2-1	TRBV20-1	TGCAGTGCTAGTACGGGAGGGCCCTGGTTCTTC	CSASTGGPWFF
TRBD1	.	TRBJ1-2	TRBV27	TGTGCCAGCTGGGGCAGGGGGGTCTATGGCTACACCTTC	CASWGRGVYGYTF
TRBD1	.	TRBJ2-5	TRBV7-2	TGTGCCAGCAGCTCTACCCAGACAGGGGTAGAGACCCAGTACTTC	CASSSTQTGVETQYF
TRBD2	.	TRBJ2-3	TRBV2	TGTGCCAGCAGTGAGTTGAAACTAGCGGGAATAGATACGCAGTATTTT	CASSELKLAGIDTQYF
TRBD1	.	TRBJ1-2	TRBV9	TGTGCCAGCAGCGTAGGGCGTCAGTCAGGGGGACCCTATGGCTACACCTTC	CASSVGRQSGGPYGYTF
.	many	TRBJ2-7	TRBV6-1	TGTGCCAGCAGTGAAATAGGGGACTGGGATCTGTACTCCTACGAGCAGTACTTC	CASSEIGDWDLYSYEQYF
.	.	TRBJ2-1	TRBV5-6	TGTGCCAGCAGCTTGCTGGCTAGCCCGTACAATGAGCAGTTCTTC	CASSLLASPYNEQFF
.	.	TRBJ1-6	TRBV30	TGTGCCTGGACAGAAGGCCGGGGTTATAATTCACCCCTCCACTTT	CAWTEGRGYNSPLHF
.	.	TRBJ2-7	TRBV30	TGTGCCTGTCCCGGACTGGGGACCTACGAGCAGTACTTC	CACPGLGTYEQYF
.	.	TRBJ1-6	TRBV7-3	TGTGCCAGTGCCGTAGAACCCTATTCACCCCTCCACTTT	CASAVEPYSPLHF
TRBD1	few	TRBJ1-2	TRBV7-9	TGTGCCAGCAGCTTAGCGGACGACAGGGGCGGCTACACCTTC	CASSLADDRGGYTF
.	.	TRBJ2-3	TRBV7-8	TGTGCCAGCAGCTTGCTCCTAGTGGTAAATACGCAGTATTTT	CASSLLLVVNTQYF
.	.	TRBJ1-4	TRBV27	TGTGCCAGCAGTTTTTGGGGCGATAATGAAAAACTGTTTTTT	CASSFWGDNEKLFF
.	.	TRBJ1-3	TRBV9	TGTGCCAGCAGCCCAGGCAGGGGTAGAAACACCATATATTTT	CASSPGRGRNTIYF
.	.	TRBJ2-1	TRBV5-1	TGCGCCAGCAGTCAGCTAACCGTTCAGGGGGGCAATGAGCAGTTCTTC	CASSQLTVQGGNEQFF
.	.	TRBJ2-1	TRBV20-1	TGCAGTGCCTTCGAGGGAGTGGGGCAGTTCTTC	CSAFEGVGQFF
.	.	TRBJ2-5	TRBV5-1	TGCGCCAGCAGCTCCGGGCGGCCGGGGGAGACCCAGTACTTC	CASSSGRPGETQYF
.	.	TRBJ2-3	TRBV4-1	TGCGCCAGCAGCCGTGACAGGGGAGGGGGCACAGATACGCAGTATTTT	CASSRDRGGGTDTQYF
TRBD1	.	TRBJ1-2	TRBV10-3	TGTGCCTCCTCCCTTGGGACAGGGGACTATGGCTACACCTTC	CASSLGTGDYGYTF
TRBD1	.	TRBJ2-1	TRBV24-1	TGTGCCACCAGTGGCGGACAGGGGTCTTTTAATGAGCAGTTCTTC	CATSGGQGSFNEQFF
TRBD2	.	TRBJ2-1	TRBV12-3/TRBV12-4	TGTGCCAGCCATAAAGCGGGAAATGAGCAGTTCTTC	CASHKAGNEQFF
.	once	TRBJ2-1	TRBV9	TGTGCCAGCAGCGTAGGAGGGGGCGGAGCGGGAGTAGAAAATGAGCAGTTCTTC	CASSVGGGGAGVENEQFF
TRBD2	.	TRBJ2-1	TRBV30	TGTGCCTGTCAGGCGGGAGGAATTCGCAATGAGCAGTTCTTC	CACQAGGIRNEQFF
.	few	TRBJ2-7	TRBV6-5	TGTGCCAGCAGTTACTCGTCCGGGACATCATACGAGCAGTACTTC	CASSYSSGTSYEQYF
.	.	TRBJ2-3	TRBV19	TGTGCCAGTAGTACTTCCCGGCGGGGTAGGGATACGCAGTATTTT	CASSTSRRGRDTQYF
TRBD1	.	TRBJ2-3	TRBV2	TGTGCCAGCAGGTCCGGGACAGAACATCATACGCAGTATTTT	CASRSGTEHHTQYF
.	.	TRBJ1-2	TRBV7-6	TGTGCCAGCAGCTCAGGGGAGTATGGCTACACCTTC	CASSSGEYGYTF
TRBD1	.	TRBJ1-2	TRBV25-1	TGTGCCAGCAGTGAACTTCAGGGGGCGACGCCTTATGGCTACACCTTC	CASSELQGATPYGYTF
.	once	TRBJ2-3	TRBV7-8	TGTGCCAGCAGCTTAGAACCCCAGAACACAGATACGCAGTATTTT	CASSLEPQNTDTQYF
TRBD2	.	TRBJ2-5	TRBV4-2	TGTGCCAGCAGCCCTGGACTAGCGGGGGTCCAAGAGACCCAGTACTTC	CASSPGLAGVQETQYF
.	.	TRBJ2-2	TRBV6-5	TGTGCCAGCAGTTCGGTCGTCGGGGAGCTGTTTTTT	CASSSVVGELFF